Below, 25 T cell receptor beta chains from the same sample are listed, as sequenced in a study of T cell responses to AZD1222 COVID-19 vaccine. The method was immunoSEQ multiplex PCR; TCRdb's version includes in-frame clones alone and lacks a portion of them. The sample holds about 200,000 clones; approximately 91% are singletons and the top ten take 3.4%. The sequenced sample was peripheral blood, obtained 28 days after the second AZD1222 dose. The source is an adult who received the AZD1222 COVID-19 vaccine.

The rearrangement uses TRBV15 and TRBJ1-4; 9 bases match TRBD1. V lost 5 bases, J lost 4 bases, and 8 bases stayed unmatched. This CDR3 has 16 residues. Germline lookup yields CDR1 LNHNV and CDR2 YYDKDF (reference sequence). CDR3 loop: CATSRRQGGNNEKLFF. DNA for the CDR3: TGTGCCACCAGCCGTCGACAGGGGGGCAATAATGAAAAACTGTTTTTT.

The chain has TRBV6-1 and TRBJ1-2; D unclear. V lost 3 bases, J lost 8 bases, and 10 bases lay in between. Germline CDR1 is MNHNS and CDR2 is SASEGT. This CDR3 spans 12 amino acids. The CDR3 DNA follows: TGTGCCAGCAGTGAGCGATCCAAGGGCTACACCTTC. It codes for CASSERSKGYTF.

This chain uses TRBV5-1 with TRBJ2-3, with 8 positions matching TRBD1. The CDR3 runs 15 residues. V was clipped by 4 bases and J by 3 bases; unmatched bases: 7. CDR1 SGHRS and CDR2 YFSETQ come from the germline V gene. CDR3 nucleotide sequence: TGCGCCAGCAGCGCGGACAGGGACCCTACAGATACGCAGTATTTT. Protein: CASSADRDPTDTQYF.

CDR3 in amino acids: CASSMRGRAVDTQYF. In nucleotides, the CDR3 is TGTGCCAGTAGTATGCGCGGGAGGGCCGTAGATACGCAGTATTTT. This rearrangement joins TRBV19 to TRBJ2-3; 9 nucleotides match TRBD2. The CDR3 length is 15 residues. Per germline, CDR1 LNHDA and CDR2 SQIVND (reference sequence). The J segment lost 5 bases and the V segment lost 3 bases, leaving 6 bases of the junction unmatched.

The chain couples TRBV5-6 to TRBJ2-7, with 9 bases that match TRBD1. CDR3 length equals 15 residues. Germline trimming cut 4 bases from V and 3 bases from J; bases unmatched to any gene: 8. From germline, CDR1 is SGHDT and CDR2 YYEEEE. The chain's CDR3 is CASSPLGTGYYEQYF. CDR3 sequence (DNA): TGTGCCAGCAGCCCCCTCGGGACAGGGTACTACGAGCAGTACTTC.

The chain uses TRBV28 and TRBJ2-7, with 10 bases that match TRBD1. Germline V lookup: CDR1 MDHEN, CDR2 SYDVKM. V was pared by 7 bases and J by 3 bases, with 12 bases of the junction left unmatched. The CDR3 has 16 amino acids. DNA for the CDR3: TGTGCCAGCATCCCAACCCGGGGACAGGGGAACTACGAGCAGTACTTC. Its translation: CASIPTRGQGNYEQYF.

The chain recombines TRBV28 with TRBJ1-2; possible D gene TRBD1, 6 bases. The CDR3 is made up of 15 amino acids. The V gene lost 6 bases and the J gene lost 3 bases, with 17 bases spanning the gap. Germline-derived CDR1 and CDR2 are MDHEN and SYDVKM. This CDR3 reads CASRMGGAHHYGYTF. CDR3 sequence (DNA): TGTGCCAGCAGAATGGGGGGGGCTCATCACTATGGCTACACCTTC.

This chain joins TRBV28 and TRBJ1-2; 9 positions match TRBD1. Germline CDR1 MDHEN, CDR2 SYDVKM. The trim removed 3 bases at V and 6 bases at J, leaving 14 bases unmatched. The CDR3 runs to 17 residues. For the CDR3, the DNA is TGTGCCAGCAGTTTTCCCGGGACAGGGATTATCTCTAATGGCTACACCTTC. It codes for CASSFPGTGIISNGYTF.

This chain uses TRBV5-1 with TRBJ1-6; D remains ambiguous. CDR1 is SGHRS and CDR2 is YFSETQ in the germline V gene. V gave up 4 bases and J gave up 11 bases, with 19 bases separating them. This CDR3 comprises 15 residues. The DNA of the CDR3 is TGCGCCAGCAGCCCGGGCGGCACCGATAGGACACCCCTCCACTTT. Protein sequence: CASSPGGTDRTPLHF.

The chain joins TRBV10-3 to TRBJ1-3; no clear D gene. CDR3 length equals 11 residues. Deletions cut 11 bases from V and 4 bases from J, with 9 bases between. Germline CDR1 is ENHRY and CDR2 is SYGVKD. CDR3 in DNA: TGTGCCGGGTCCTCAGGAAACACCATATATTTT. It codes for CAGSSGNTIYF.

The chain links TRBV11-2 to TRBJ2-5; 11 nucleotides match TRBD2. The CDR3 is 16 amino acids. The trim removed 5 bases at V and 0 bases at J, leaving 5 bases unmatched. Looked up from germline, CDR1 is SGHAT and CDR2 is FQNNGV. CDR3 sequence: CASSHRLAGYQETQYF. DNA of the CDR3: TGTGCCAGCAGCCATCGACTAGCGGGGTACCAAGAGACCCAGTACTTC. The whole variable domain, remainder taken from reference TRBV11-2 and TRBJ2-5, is EAGVAQSPRYKIIEKRQSVAFWCNPISGHATLYWYQQILGQGPKLLIQFQNNGVVDDSQLPKDRFSAERLKGVDSTLKIQPAKLEDSAVYLCASSHRLAGYQETQYFGPGTRLLVL.

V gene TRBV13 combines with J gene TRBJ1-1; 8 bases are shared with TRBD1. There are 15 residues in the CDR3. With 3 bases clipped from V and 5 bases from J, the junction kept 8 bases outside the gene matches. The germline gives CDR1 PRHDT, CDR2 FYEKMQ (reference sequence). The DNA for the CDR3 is TGTGCCAGCAGCTTCTCGGACAGGGCATGGACTGAAGCTTTCTTT. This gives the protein CASSFSDRAWTEAFF.

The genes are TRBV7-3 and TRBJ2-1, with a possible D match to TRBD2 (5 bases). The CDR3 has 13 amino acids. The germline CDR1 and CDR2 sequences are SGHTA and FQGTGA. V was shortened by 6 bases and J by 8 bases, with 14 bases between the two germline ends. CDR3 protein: CASRRGPADEQFF. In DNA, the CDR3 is TGTGCCAGCAGGCGCGGGCCCGCAGATGAGCAGTTCTTC.

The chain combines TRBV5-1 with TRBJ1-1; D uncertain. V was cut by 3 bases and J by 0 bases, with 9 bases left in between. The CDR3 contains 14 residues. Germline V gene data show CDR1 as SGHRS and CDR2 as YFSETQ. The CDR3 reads CASSSDGLNTEAFF. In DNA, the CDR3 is TGCGCCAGCAGCTCCGACGGACTGAACACTGAAGCTTTCTTT.

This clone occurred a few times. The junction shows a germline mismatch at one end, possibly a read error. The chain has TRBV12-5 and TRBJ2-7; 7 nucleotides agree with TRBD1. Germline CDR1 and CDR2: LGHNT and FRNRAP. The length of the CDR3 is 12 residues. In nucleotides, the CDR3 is TGTGCTAGTGGATTGGACAGGAACGAGCAGTACTTC. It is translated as CASGLDRNEQYF.

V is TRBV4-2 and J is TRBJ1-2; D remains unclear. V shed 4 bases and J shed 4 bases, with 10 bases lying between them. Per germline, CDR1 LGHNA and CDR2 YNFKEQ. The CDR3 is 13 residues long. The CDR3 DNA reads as TGTGCCAGCAGCCCGGGGTCGGGCTATGGCTACACCTTC. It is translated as CASSPGSGYGYTF.

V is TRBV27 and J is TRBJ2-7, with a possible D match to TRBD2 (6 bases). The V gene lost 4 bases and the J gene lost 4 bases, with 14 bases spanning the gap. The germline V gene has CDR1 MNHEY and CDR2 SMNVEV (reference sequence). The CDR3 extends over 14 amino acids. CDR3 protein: CASSYQGLKYEQYF. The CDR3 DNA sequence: TGTGCCAGCAGTTACCAGGGACTCAAGTACGAGCAGTACTTC.

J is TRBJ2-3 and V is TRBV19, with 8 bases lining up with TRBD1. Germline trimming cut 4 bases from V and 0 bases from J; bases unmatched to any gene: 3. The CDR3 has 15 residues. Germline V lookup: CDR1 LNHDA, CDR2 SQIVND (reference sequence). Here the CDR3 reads CASSTTGGSTDTQYF. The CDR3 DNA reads TGTGCCAGTAGTACAACAGGGGGGAGCACAGATACGCAGTATTTT.

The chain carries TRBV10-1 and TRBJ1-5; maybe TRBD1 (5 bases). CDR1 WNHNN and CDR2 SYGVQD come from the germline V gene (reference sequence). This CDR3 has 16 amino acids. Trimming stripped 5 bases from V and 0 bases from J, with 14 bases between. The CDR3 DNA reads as TGCGCCAGCAGTCGAGGGACGGTTGATAGCAATCAGCCCCAGCATTTT. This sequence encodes CASSRGTVDSNQPQHF.

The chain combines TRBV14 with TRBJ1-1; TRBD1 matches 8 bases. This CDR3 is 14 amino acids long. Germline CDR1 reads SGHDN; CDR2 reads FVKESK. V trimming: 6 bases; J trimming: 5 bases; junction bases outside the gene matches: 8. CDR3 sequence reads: CASRIQGASTEAFF. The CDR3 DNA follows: TGTGCCAGCAGGATTCAGGGGGCGAGTACTGAAGCTTTCTTT.

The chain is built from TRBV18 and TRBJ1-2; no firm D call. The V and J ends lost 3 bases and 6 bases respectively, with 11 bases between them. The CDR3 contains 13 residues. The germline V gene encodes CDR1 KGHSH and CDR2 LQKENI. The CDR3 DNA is TGTGCCAGCTCACCTGACATAAGGGATGGCTACACCTTC. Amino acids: CASSPDIRDGYTF.

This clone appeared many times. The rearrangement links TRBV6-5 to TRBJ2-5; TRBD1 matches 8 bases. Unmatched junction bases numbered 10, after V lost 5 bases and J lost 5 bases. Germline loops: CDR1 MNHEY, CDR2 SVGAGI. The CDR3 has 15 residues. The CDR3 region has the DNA TGTGCCAGCAGTCGACAGGGGATGAAACAGGAGACCCAGTACTTC. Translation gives CASSRQGMKQETQYF.

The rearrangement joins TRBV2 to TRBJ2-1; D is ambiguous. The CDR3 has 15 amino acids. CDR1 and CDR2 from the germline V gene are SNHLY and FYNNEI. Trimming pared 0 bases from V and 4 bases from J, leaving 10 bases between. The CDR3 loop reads CASSEAASQYNEQFF. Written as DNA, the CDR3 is TGTGCCAGCAGTGAAGCGGCCAGCCAATACAATGAGCAGTTCTTC.

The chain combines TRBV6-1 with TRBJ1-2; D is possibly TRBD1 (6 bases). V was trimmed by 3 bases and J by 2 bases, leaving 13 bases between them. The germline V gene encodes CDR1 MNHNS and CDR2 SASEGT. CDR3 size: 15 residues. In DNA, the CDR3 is TGTGCCAGCAGTGAGGGGACAAGGAGCAACTATGGCTACACCTTC. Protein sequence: CASSEGTRSNYGYTF.

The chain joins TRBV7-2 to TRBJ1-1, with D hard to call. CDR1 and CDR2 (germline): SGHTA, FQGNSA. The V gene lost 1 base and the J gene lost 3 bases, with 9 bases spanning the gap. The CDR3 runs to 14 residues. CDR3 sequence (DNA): TGTGCCAGCAGCTTAGGGCAGACTTACACTGAAGCTTTCTTT. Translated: CASSLGQTYTEAFF.